This T cell receptor beta chain was observed in a study of cytomegalovirus exposure and HLA in healthy donors. The wider study: The study's early data release held about 85 million unique TCRs from HLA-typed donors. Study results and limitations: Later analysis associated a missense DCLRE1C variant with TCR beta V- and J-gene trimming. In an earlier analysis, in roughly 600 donors, most V segments appeared productive either ~87% or ~30% of the time.

As regards this clone: The antigen is unknown.

The PCR made use of 60 Vbeta and 13 Jbeta primers. The method was immunoSEQ multiplex PCR; TCRdb's version includes in-frame clones alone and lacks a portion of them. Among about 140,000 clones listed, roughly 88% were seen once. The CDR3 totals 16 residues. Per germline, CDR1 SGHRS and CDR2 YFSETQ. V trimming: 1 base; J trimming: 2 bases; junction bases outside the gene matches: 5. The receptor was derived from a woman aged 40 to 49 in good health and CMV-seronegative. The sequenced sample was PBMCs. The chain is built from TRBV5-1 and TRBJ2-5; 10 bases match TRBD1. The CDR3 sequence: CASSLTGTGVQETQYF. The CDR3 DNA is TGCGCCAGCAGCTTGACCGGGACAGGGGTTCAAGAGACCCAGTACTTC. Looking up the rest from reference TRBV5-1 and TRBJ2-5 gives the full variable domain: KAGVTQTPRYLIKTRGQQVTLSCSPISGHRSVSWYQQTPGQGLQFLFEYFSETQRNKGNFPGRFSGRQFSNSRSEMNVSTLELGDSALYLCASSLTGTGVQETQYFGPGTRLLVL.